A selection of T cell receptor beta chains follows, all from one sample in a study of blood T cell repertoires in COVID-19. Sequencing used immunoSEQ multiplex PCR; TCRdb keeps in-frame clones, though not all of them. The sample includes about 170,000 clones, around 67% of them seen just once. Sequenced input: peripheral blood. These receptors were collected from a woman of 80 years or more with acute or convalescent COVID-19. Both conserved end residues are part of each CDR3. Each record gives: D gene, J gene, V gene, clone size, CDR3 DNA, CDR3 protein. A D gene is named only where the DNA matches it firmly. A clone size is listed for some rows: how often the clone was seen (once, few, many), or a class if it is expanded.

D gene: NA
J gene: TRBJ1-6
V gene: TRBV6-5
clone size: few
CDR3 DNA: TGTGCCAGCAGTTACTCGCCCCAGGGGAGTTCCCCCCTCCACTTT
CDR3 protein: CASSYSPQGSSPLHF

D gene: TRBD2
J gene: TRBJ2-2
V gene: TRBV2
clone size: NA
CDR3 DNA: TGTGCCAGCAGCCTTACTAGCGGGAGAGTCGGGGAGCTGTTTTTT
CDR3 protein: CASSLTSGRVGELFF

D gene: NA
J gene: TRBJ1-2
V gene: TRBV7-2
clone size: NA
CDR3 DNA: TGTGCCAGCAGCATAGGGGTGGCGGGGCTCTATGGCTACACCTTC
CDR3 protein: CASSIGVAGLYGYTF

D gene: TRBD1
J gene: TRBJ2-7
V gene: TRBV20-1
clone size: few
CDR3 DNA: TGCAGTGCTAGTCAGGGGACAGGGTTTTACGAGCAGTACTTC
CDR3 protein: CSASQGTGFYEQYF

D gene: NA
J gene: TRBJ2-1
V gene: TRBV7-2
clone size: NA
CDR3 DNA: TGTGCCAGCAGCCATAGGGCGGGCGGGCAGTTCTTC
CDR3 protein: CASSHRAGGQFF

D gene: TRBD2
J gene: TRBJ2-3
V gene: TRBV27
clone size: NA
CDR3 DNA: TGTGCCAGCAGTTTTGTAGCGGGAGGGACAGATACGCAGTATTTT
CDR3 protein: CASSFVAGGTDTQYF

D gene: NA
J gene: TRBJ2-1
V gene: TRBV18
clone size: NA
CDR3 DNA: TGTGCCAGCTCACCACCGTCCCTTAATGATGAGCAGTTCTTC
CDR3 protein: CASSPPSLNDEQFF

D gene: TRBD2
J gene: TRBJ2-5
V gene: TRBV27
clone size: NA
CDR3 DNA: TGTGCCAGCAGTACGGGACTAGCGGGAGGGTGGGAGACCCAGTACTTC
CDR3 protein: CASSTGLAGGWETQYF

D gene: TRBD2
J gene: TRBJ2-7
V gene: TRBV7-4
clone size: NA
CDR3 DNA: TGTGCCAGCAGCTTATTCGGGACTAGCGGGAGGGCCGGGGCCTACGAGCAGTACTTC
CDR3 protein: CASSLFGTSGRAGAYEQYF

D gene: TRBD2
J gene: TRBJ2-1
V gene: TRBV28
clone size: once
CDR3 DNA: TGTGCCAGCAGTTTAAGCGGGAGGCCATTCGGTGAGCAGTTCTTC
CDR3 protein: CASSLSGRPFGEQFF

D gene: NA
J gene: TRBJ2-1
V gene: TRBV7-7
clone size: NA
CDR3 DNA: TGTGCCAGCAGCACCGGGACTTCGTACTACAATGAGCAGTTCTTC
CDR3 protein: CASSTGTSYYNEQFF

D gene: NA
J gene: TRBJ1-4
V gene: TRBV7-2
clone size: NA
CDR3 DNA: TGTGCCAGCAGCTTAGCTCGGACAAGCGAAAAACTGTTTTTT
CDR3 protein: CASSLARTSEKLFF

D gene: NA
J gene: TRBJ2-5
V gene: TRBV5-6
clone size: NA
CDR3 DNA: TGTGCCAGCAGCCAAACACGGACAGTCCAAGAGACCCAGTACTTC
CDR3 protein: CASSQTRTVQETQYF

D gene: TRBD2
J gene: TRBJ2-3
V gene: TRBV30
clone size: NA
CDR3 DNA: TGTGCCTGGGATCAGTCCGCACTAGCGGGAGAGACAGATACGCAGTATTTT
CDR3 protein: CAWDQSALAGETDTQYF

D gene: TRBD2
J gene: TRBJ2-1
V gene: TRBV5-1
clone size: few
CDR3 DNA: TGCGCCAGCAGCTTGGACGCTAGCGGGACTTACAATGAGCAGTTCTTC
CDR3 protein: CASSLDASGTYNEQFF

D gene: NA
J gene: TRBJ2-5
V gene: TRBV11-2
clone size: NA
CDR3 DNA: TGTGCCAGCAGCTTAGCTCAAGAGACCCAGTACTTC
CDR3 protein: CASSLAQETQYF

D gene: TRBD1
J gene: TRBJ2-1
V gene: TRBV19
clone size: once
CDR3 DNA: TGTGCCAGTAGTATAGACGCGACAGGGCTGGCAAATGAGCAGTTCTTC
CDR3 protein: CASSIDATGLANEQFF

D gene: NA
J gene: TRBJ2-7
V gene: TRBV9
clone size: NA
CDR3 DNA: TGTGCCAGCAGCACCACGGGAGAGGTACCCTACGAGCAGTACTTC
CDR3 protein: CASSTTGEVPYEQYF

D gene: NA
J gene: TRBJ1-5
V gene: TRBV29-1
clone size: few
CDR3 DNA: TGCAGCGTAGGGGGACAACTGGATCAGCCCCAGCATTTT
CDR3 protein: CSVGGQLDQPQHF

D gene: NA
J gene: TRBJ1-6
V gene: TRBV18
clone size: NA
CDR3 DNA: TGTGCCAGCTCACCAAGGCAGACAGGATCCTACTCCTATAATTCACCCCTCCACTTT
CDR3 protein: CASSPRQTGSYSYNSPLHF

D gene: TRBD2
J gene: TRBJ2-2
V gene: TRBV7-3
clone size: NA
CDR3 DNA: TGTGCCAGCAGCCCCGGACTAGAGTTCACCGGGGAGCTGTTTTTT
CDR3 protein: CASSPGLEFTGELFF

D gene: NA
J gene: TRBJ1-5
V gene: TRBV5-5
clone size: NA
CDR3 DNA: TGTGCCAGCAGCTTGGGGGTCGGGATTTACAATCAGCCCCAGCATTTT
CDR3 protein: CASSLGVGIYNQPQHF

D gene: NA
J gene: TRBJ2-2
V gene: TRBV6-5
clone size: many
CDR3 DNA: TGTGCCATGCGGTTCACCGGGGAGCTGTTTTTT
CDR3 protein: CAMRFTGELFF

D gene: TRBD2
J gene: TRBJ2-7
V gene: TRBV28
clone size: NA
CDR3 DNA: TGTGCCAGCAGTTTAGCGGGAGGATCCTACGAGCAGTACTTC
CDR3 protein: CASSLAGGSYEQYF

D gene: TRBD2
J gene: TRBJ2-1
V gene: TRBV5-1
clone size: NA
CDR3 DNA: TGCGCCAGCACACCCACTAGCGGGAGTTACAATGAGCAGTTCTTC
CDR3 protein: CASTPTSGSYNEQFF

D gene: TRBD1
J gene: TRBJ1-5
V gene: TRBV28
clone size: few
CDR3 DNA: TGTGCCAGCAGTTTACAGGGGGAGCATCAGCCCCAGCATTTT
CDR3 protein: CASSLQGEHQPQHF

D gene: TRBD2
J gene: TRBJ2-1
V gene: TRBV9
clone size: NA
CDR3 DNA: TGTGCCAGCAGCGTAGGGCCTAGCGGGTACAATGAGCAGTTCTTC
CDR3 protein: CASSVGPSGYNEQFF

D gene: NA
J gene: TRBJ2-3
V gene: TRBV5-4
clone size: NA
CDR3 DNA: TGTGCCAGCAGCCCCGGCGGGACCTTGGCAGATACGCAGTATTTT
CDR3 protein: CASSPGGTLADTQYF

D gene: NA
J gene: TRBJ2-1
V gene: TRBV5-6
clone size: NA
CDR3 DNA: TGTGCCAGCAGCTTGGTCGGGAGCTTCGATGAGCAGTTCTTC
CDR3 protein: CASSLVGSFDEQFF

D gene: TRBD2
J gene: TRBJ2-3
V gene: TRBV14
clone size: NA
CDR3 DNA: TGTGCCAGCAGCCAGCGACTAGCGGGAGAAATTTCAGATACGCAGTATTTT
CDR3 protein: CASSQRLAGEISDTQYF

D gene: NA
J gene: TRBJ1-3
V gene: TRBV28
clone size: NA
CDR3 DNA: TGTGCCAGCAGTTTATACTCTGGGCGTCAAAACACCATATATTTT
CDR3 protein: CASSLYSGRQNTIYF

D gene: TRBD1
J gene: TRBJ2-3
V gene: TRBV27
clone size: NA
CDR3 DNA: TGTGCCAGCAGTTCACAGGGGGATACGCAGTATTTT
CDR3 protein: CASSSQGDTQYF

D gene: NA
J gene: TRBJ1-5
V gene: TRBV7-9
clone size: NA
CDR3 DNA: TGTGCCAGCAGGTCCAAGGGGCGGAGTAGCAATCAGCCCCAGCATTTT
CDR3 protein: CASRSKGRSSNQPQHF

D gene: TRBD2
J gene: TRBJ2-1
V gene: TRBV5-6
clone size: few
CDR3 DNA: TGTGCCAGCAGCTATGGACTAGCGGGGACCTCCTACAATGAGCAGTTCTTC
CDR3 protein: CASSYGLAGTSYNEQFF

D gene: NA
J gene: TRBJ1-5
V gene: TRBV20-1
clone size: NA
CDR3 DNA: TGCAGTGCTAGTAGGGCTGACAGTAGCAATCAGCCCCAGCATTTT
CDR3 protein: CSASRADSSNQPQHF

D gene: NA
J gene: TRBJ1-2
V gene: TRBV28
clone size: NA
CDR3 DNA: TGTGCCAGCAGTTATCCAGGGTATGGCTACACCTTC
CDR3 protein: CASSYPGYGYTF

D gene: NA
J gene: TRBJ1-5
V gene: TRBV18
clone size: NA
CDR3 DNA: TGTGCCAGCTCACCCCTCGATTGGGGGGTGGATCAGCCCCAGCATTTT
CDR3 protein: CASSPLDWGVDQPQHF

D gene: NA
J gene: TRBJ1-4
V gene: TRBV11-2
clone size: once
CDR3 DNA: TGTGCCAGCAGCTTAGATTATCGGCAGCAGGTCGTCGATGAAAAACTGTTTTTT
CDR3 protein: CASSLDYRQQVVDEKLFF

D gene: TRBD1
J gene: TRBJ2-7
V gene: TRBV28
clone size: NA
CDR3 DNA: TGTGCCAGCAGTATTTACAGGGGGTTCTACGAGCAGTACTTC
CDR3 protein: CASSIYRGFYEQYF

D gene: TRBD1
J gene: TRBJ1-5
V gene: TRBV27
clone size: NA
CDR3 DNA: TGTGCCAGCAGTAGGTCCCGGGACAGGGGGCATCATCAGCCCCAGCATTTT
CDR3 protein: CASSRSRDRGHHQPQHF

D gene: NA
J gene: TRBJ2-1
V gene: TRBV5-1
clone size: few
CDR3 DNA: TGCGCCAGCTACGTCCGGGACAATGAGCAGTTCTTC
CDR3 protein: CASYVRDNEQFF

D gene: NA
J gene: TRBJ2-2
V gene: TRBV2
clone size: NA
CDR3 DNA: TGTGCCAGCCGCGCCCTGAACACCGGGGAGCTGTTTTTT
CDR3 protein: CASRALNTGELFF

D gene: NA
J gene: TRBJ2-1
V gene: TRBV28
clone size: few
CDR3 DNA: TGTGCCAGCAGTGGGAGTATGTTAGGGCAGTTCTTC
CDR3 protein: CASSGSMLGQFF

D gene: NA
J gene: TRBJ2-1
V gene: TRBV27
clone size: NA
CDR3 DNA: TGTGCCAGCAGTGGGAGTAGGAGCTCCTACAATGAGCAGTTCTTC
CDR3 protein: CASSGSRSSYNEQFF

D gene: NA
J gene: TRBJ1-1
V gene: TRBV13
clone size: NA
CDR3 DNA: TGTGCCAGCAGCCCTCAGTGGGGTCAGGGAGGCAACACTGAAGCTTTCTTT
CDR3 protein: CASSPQWGQGGNTEAFF

D gene: TRBD2
J gene: TRBJ2-4
V gene: TRBV28
clone size: few
CDR3 DNA: TGTGCCAGCAGTTTAAATAGCGGGACTCAGTACTTC
CDR3 protein: CASSLNSGTQYF

D gene: NA
J gene: TRBJ2-1
V gene: TRBV19
clone size: NA
CDR3 DNA: TGTGCCAGTAGTCCCAACAGGGTTTCGACCTACAATGAGCAGTTCTTC
CDR3 protein: CASSPNRVSTYNEQFF

D gene: TRBD2
J gene: TRBJ2-1
V gene: TRBV28
clone size: NA
CDR3 DNA: TGTGCCAGCAGTTCTAGCGGGAGATGGGGCAATGAGCAGTTCTTC
CDR3 protein: CASSSSGRWGNEQFF

D gene: TRBD2
J gene: TRBJ2-2
V gene: TRBV11-2
clone size: NA
CDR3 DNA: TGTGCCAGCAGCCTCGGACTAGCGGGAGTCGCCCCGAACACCGGGGAGCTGTTTTTT
CDR3 protein: CASSLGLAGVAPNTGELFF

D gene: NA
J gene: TRBJ2-1
V gene: TRBV27
clone size: NA
CDR3 DNA: TGTGCCAGCAGTCCGGGGGACCAGTTAAGCTCCTACAATGAGCAGTTCTTC
CDR3 protein: CASSPGDQLSSYNEQFF

D gene: TRBD1
J gene: TRBJ1-5
V gene: TRBV18
clone size: NA
CDR3 DNA: TGTGCCAGCTCACCACAAGACAGGGTAGGACAGCCCCAGCATTTT
CDR3 protein: CASSPQDRVGQPQHF

D gene: NA
J gene: TRBJ2-2
V gene: TRBV18
clone size: NA
CDR3 DNA: TGTGCCAGCTCACCCGCCAGCGAGAACACCGGGGAGCTGTTTTTT
CDR3 protein: CASSPASENTGELFF

D gene: NA
J gene: TRBJ1-1
V gene: TRBV29-1
clone size: few
CDR3 DNA: TGCAGCGCTACCTTAGAGGGACTTAACACTGAAGCTTTCTTT
CDR3 protein: CSATLEGLNTEAFF